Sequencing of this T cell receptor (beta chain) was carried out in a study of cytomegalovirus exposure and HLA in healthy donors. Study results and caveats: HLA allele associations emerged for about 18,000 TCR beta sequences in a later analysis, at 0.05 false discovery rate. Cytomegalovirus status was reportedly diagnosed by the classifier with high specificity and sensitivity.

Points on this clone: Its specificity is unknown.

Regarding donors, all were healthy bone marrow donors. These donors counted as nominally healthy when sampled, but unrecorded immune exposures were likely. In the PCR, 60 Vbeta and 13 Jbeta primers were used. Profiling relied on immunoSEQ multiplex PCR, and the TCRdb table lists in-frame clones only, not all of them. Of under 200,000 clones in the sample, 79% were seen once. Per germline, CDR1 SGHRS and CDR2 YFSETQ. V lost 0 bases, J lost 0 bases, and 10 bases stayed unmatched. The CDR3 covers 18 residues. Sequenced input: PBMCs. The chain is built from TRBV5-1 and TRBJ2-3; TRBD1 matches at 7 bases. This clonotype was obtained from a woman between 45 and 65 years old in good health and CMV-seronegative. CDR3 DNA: TGCGCCAGCAGCTTGGCTCGGTTGACACAGGGGAGCACAGATACGCAGTATTTT. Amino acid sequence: CASSLARLTQGSTDTQYF.